This TCR beta chain was obtained from a study of naive and memory T cell subsets. Germline-derived CDR1 and CDR2 are SGHVS and FQNEAQ. The CDR3 extends over 14 amino acids. The SP2 primer and nested alpha and beta constant region primers amplified ligated cDNA in four rounds. For blood and skin samples, reverse transcription used TCR alpha and beta constant primers. A single record per CDR3 protein comes from TCRdb applying MiXCR to the 5' RACE reads. The table has roughly 60,000 distinct CDR3 sequences, about 7% seen once. An oligonucleotide containing a UMI was ligated to the 3' end of TCR cDNA. Adult healthy volunteers gave 2.5 ml peripheral blood for whole-blood RNA. Comment on this clonotype: Compared with germline, one end of the junction differs, possibly owing to a read error.

V and J are TRBV7-8 and TRBJ2-1; a possible D gene is TRBD1 (5 bases). The receptor's source is a male donor in good health. CDR3 sequence (DNA): TGTGCCAGCAACTTAGACAGAAACTACAATGAGCAGTTCTTC. This encodes CASNLDRNYNEQFF.